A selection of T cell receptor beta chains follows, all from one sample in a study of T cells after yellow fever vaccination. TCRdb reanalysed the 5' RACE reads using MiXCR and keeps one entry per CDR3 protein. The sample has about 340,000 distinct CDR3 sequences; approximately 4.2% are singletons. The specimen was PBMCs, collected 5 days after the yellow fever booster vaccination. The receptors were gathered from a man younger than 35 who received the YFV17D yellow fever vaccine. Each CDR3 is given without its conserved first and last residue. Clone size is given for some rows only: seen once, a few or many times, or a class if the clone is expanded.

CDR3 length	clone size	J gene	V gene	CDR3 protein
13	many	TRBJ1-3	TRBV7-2	ASSNLGQGGNTIY
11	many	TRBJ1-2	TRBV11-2	ASRGPTSYGYT
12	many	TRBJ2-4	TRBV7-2	ASSSGIAKNIQY
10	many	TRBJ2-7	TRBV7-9	ASSFRGYEQY
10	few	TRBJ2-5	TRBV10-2	ASSDYSETQY
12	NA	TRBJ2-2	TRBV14	ASSQEWNTGELF
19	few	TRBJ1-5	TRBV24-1	ATSEPWTGHCNLYSNQPQH
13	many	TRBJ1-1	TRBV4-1	ASSNEQGLNTEAF
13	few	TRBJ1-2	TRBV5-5	ASSPMGTGNYGYT
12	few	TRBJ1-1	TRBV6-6	ASSGRTENTEAF
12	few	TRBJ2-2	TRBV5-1	ASSLVHPGGELF
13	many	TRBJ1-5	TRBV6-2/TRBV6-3	ASSYDLLEFQPQH
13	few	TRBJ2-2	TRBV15	ATSSGTANTGELF
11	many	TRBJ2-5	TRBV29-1	SVAGTDATTQY
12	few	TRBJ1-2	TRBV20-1	SAREVPSDYGYT
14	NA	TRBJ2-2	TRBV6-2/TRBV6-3	ASSYAGLVGTGELF
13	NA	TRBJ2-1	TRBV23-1	ASSPSGGEDNEQF
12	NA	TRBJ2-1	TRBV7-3	ASSLSAGSDEQF
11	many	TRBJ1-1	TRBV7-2	ASSPSMNTEAF
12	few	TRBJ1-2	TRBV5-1	ASTPIPGQGGYT
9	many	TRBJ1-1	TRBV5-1	ASRNGTEAF
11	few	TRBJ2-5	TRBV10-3	AIGGHAQETQY
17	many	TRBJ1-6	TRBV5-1	ASSLAGDNQVPYNSPLH
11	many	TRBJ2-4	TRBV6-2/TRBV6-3	ASSYIGSNIQY
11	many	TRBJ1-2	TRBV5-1	ASSLLGGNGYT
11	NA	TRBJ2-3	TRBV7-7	ASSPEATDTQY
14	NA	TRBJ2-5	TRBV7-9	ASSLALGKDQETQY
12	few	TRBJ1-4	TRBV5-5	ASSLAGAAEKLF
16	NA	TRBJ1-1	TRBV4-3	ASSLNAPGQGQSTEAF